Listed below are T cell receptor beta chains from one sample, sequenced in a study of technical replicates of blood from several donors. Here immunoSEQ multiplex PCR was the method, and the copy in TCRdb shows in-frame clones only, minus some. This table holds roughly 50,000 clones, nearly 95% found once. Sequenced: PBMCs. Source of these receptors: a human donor in good health. Some clones in this sample may be carry-over from other donors' samples. The CDR3 runs from the conserved cysteine through the conserved F or W. The D gene is left open where the match is weak. Rows give clone size only sometimes, using once, few, many, or a class for an expanded clone.

j_gene	v_gene	abundance	d_gene	CDR3nt	CDR3aa
TRBJ1-1	TRBV6-6	once	TRBD1	TGTGCCAGCAGTTACCCGGGACAGGAGACCACTGAAGCTTTCTTT	CASSYPGQETTEAFF
TRBJ2-1	TRBV13	NA	TRBD2	TGTGCCAGCAGCTTAGCCGGACTAGCGGGTTTTAATGAGCAGTTCTTC	CASSLAGLAGFNEQFF
TRBJ1-1	TRBV4-2	NA	NA	TGTGCCAGCAGCCAAAGTCTCGCAGGGTTCCTTGACACTGAAGCTTTCTTT	CASSQSLAGFLDTEAFF
TRBJ1-1	TRBV6-5	NA	NA	TGTGCCAGCACTATGGACAGAAACACTGAAGCTTTCTTT	CASTMDRNTEAFF
TRBJ2-7	TRBV7-2	NA	TRBD1	TGTGCCAGCAGCAGGGACAGAGACTACGAGCAGTACTTC	CASSRDRDYEQYF
TRBJ2-7	TRBV6-1	NA	TRBD2	TGTGCCAGCAGAGCGGGGGGGGCCTACGAGCAGTACTTC	CASRAGGAYEQYF
TRBJ1-1	TRBV7-8	NA	NA	TGTGCCAGCAGCTTAGTTGGCGTGGGCGGACTGAGCGGGTTCCCGAGCACTGAAGCTTTCTTT	CASSLVGVGGLSGFPSTEAFF
TRBJ2-3	TRBV6-4	NA	TRBD2	TGTGCCAGCAGTCCAACTAGCGGGAGTACAGATACGCAGTATTTT	CASSPTSGSTDTQYF
TRBJ1-1	TRBV29-1	NA	NA	TGCAGCGTTGAATCTTCCACACGCGGTGAAGCTTTCTTT	CSVESSTRGEAFF
TRBJ2-5	TRBV30	once	NA	TGTGCCTGGAGTGTAGGACTCCATTCCTCGGGGACCCAGTACTTC	CAWSVGLHSSGTQYF
TRBJ2-1	TRBV4-3	NA	TRBD2	TGCGCCAGCAGCCCTTTCTTGGGACTAGCTACGGATGAGCAGTTCTTC	CASSPFLGLATDEQFF
TRBJ2-1	TRBV18	NA	TRBD2	TGTGCCAGCTCACCGAATTCGGCGGGAGGAGGAAATGAGCAGTTCTTC	CASSPNSAGGGNEQFF
TRBJ2-3	TRBV6-6	NA	TRBD2	TGTGCCAGCAGTTACCGGGGACTAGCGGAAAATACGCAGTATTTT	CASSYRGLAENTQYF
TRBJ2-3	TRBV6-6	NA	NA	TGTGCCAGCAGGAGTAGGGGGGGACGCACAGATACGCAGTATTTT	CASRSRGGRTDTQYF
TRBJ2-3	TRBV6-1	NA	TRBD2	TGTGCCAGCAGTGAGGGCGCTAGCGGGAGTCGGGATACGCAGTATTTT	CASSEGASGSRDTQYF
TRBJ1-4	TRBV7-9	NA	NA	TGTGCCAGCAGCTTAACCCGGGGAGTTGAAAAACTGTTTTTT	CASSLTRGVEKLFF
TRBJ2-3	TRBV5-1	once	TRBD2	TGCGCCAGCAGCTATCGACTAGCGGGGGCCACAGATACGCAGTATTTT	CASSYRLAGATDTQYF
TRBJ1-1	TRBV30	NA	NA	TGTGCCTGGAGTGTACCAGCGTTGAGGGTTGAAGCTTTCTTT	CAWSVPALRVEAFF
TRBJ2-7	TRBV2	NA	TRBD2	TGTGCCAGCAGCCGGCGGGGGAAACAGTACTTC	CASSRRGKQYF
TRBJ2-7	TRBV15	NA	TRBD2	TGTGCCACCAGCAGTGGGGGGGGAGGGGCCTACGAGCAGTACTTC	CATSSGGGGAYEQYF
TRBJ2-2	TRBV7-2	NA	TRBD1	TGTGCCAGCAGGCGACAGGGGAACACCGGGGAGCTGTTTTTT	CASRRQGNTGELFF
TRBJ1-6	TRBV19	NA	NA	TGTGCCAGCGGACAGTATAATTCACCCCTCCACTTT	CASGQYNSPLHF
TRBJ2-7	TRBV2	NA	TRBD1	TGTGCCAGCAGCGGACAGGGACGGTACGAGCAGTACTTC	CASSGQGRYEQYF